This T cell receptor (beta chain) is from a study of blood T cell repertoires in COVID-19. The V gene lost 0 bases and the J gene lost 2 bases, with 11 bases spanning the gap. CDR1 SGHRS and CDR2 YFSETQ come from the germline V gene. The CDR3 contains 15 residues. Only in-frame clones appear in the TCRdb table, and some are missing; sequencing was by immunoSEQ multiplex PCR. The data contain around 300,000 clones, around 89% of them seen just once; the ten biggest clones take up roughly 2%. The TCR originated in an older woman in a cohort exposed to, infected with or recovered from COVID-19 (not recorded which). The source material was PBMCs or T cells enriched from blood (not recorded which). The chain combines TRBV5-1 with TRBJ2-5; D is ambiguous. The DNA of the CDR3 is TGCGCCAGCAGCTTGGAGATGGGCAGACAAGAGACCCAGTACTTC. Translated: CASSLEMGRQETQYF.